These T cell receptor beta chains were read from a single sample in a study of cytomegalovirus exposure and HLA in healthy donors. Assay: immunoSEQ multiplex PCR; the TCRdb copy retains only in-frame clones and omits some. The table lists around 120,000 clones, about 69% of them singletons. Sequenced input: PBMCs. These receptors all come from a young woman in good health and CMV-seronegative. Each CDR3 is given with its conserved first and last residue. Each record gives: J gene, V gene, clone size, D gene, CDR3 DNA, CDR3 protein. D genes are given only for firm matches. Expanded clones get a size class; other rows say once, few or many, or leave the size out.

j_call: TRBJ2-1
v_call: TRBV2
clone_size: few
d_call: TRBD2
cdr3_nt: TGTGCCAGCACCCCCGGGGGTCTAGCGGGGGGGAATGAGCAGTTCTTC
cdr3_aa: CASTPGGLAGGNEQFF

j_call: TRBJ2-7
v_call: TRBV30
clone_size: NA
d_call: TRBD1
cdr3_nt: TGTGCCTGGAGCCCAGGGGGCCCCTACGAGCAGTACTTC
cdr3_aa: CAWSPGGPYEQYF

j_call: TRBJ1-2
v_call: TRBV6-1
clone_size: NA
d_call: TRBD1
cdr3_nt: TGTGCCAGCGGATACCGGGACAGGGTCGGAGGCTACACCTTC
cdr3_aa: CASGYRDRVGGYTF

j_call: TRBJ2-5
v_call: TRBV2
clone_size: NA
d_call: NA
cdr3_nt: TGTGCCAGCAGTGAAGCGGCCGGGGCGGGGGAGACCCAGTACTTC
cdr3_aa: CASSEAAGAGETQYF

j_call: TRBJ2-5
v_call: TRBV11-2
clone_size: NA
d_call: NA
cdr3_nt: TGTGCCAGCAGCCGCGGGTCCCAAGAGACCCAGTACTTC
cdr3_aa: CASSRGSQETQYF

j_call: TRBJ2-7
v_call: TRBV5-1
clone_size: NA
d_call: NA
cdr3_nt: TGCGCCAGCAGCTTGGCAACCTACGAGCAGTACTTC
cdr3_aa: CASSLATYEQYF

j_call: TRBJ2-1
v_call: TRBV5-8
clone_size: few
d_call: NA
cdr3_nt: TGTGCCAGCAGCCACTTCCTCATGGACGGCCAGGGCAATGAGCAGTTCTTC
cdr3_aa: CASSHFLMDGQGNEQFF

j_call: TRBJ1-5
v_call: TRBV4-1
clone_size: NA
d_call: NA
cdr3_nt: TGCGCCAGCAGCCCCGGAGTTTTTTTTAGCAATCAGCCCCAGCATTTT
cdr3_aa: CASSPGVFFSNQPQHF

j_call: TRBJ2-3
v_call: TRBV19
clone_size: NA
d_call: TRBD2
cdr3_nt: TGTGCCAGTAGTATATCCCTAGCGGCAGATACGCAGTATTTT
cdr3_aa: CASSISLAADTQYF

j_call: TRBJ1-1
v_call: TRBV6-5
clone_size: NA
d_call: NA
cdr3_nt: TGTGCCAGCAGCCGAGATTTTTATACGAACACTGAAGCTTTCTTT
cdr3_aa: CASSRDFYTNTEAFF